The next 24 T cell receptor beta chains were all read from a single sample in a study of T cell responses to AZD1222 COVID-19 vaccine. Profiled with immunoSEQ multiplex PCR; TCRdb holds only in-frame clones, not every one. The sample holds 85,000 to 130,000 clones; roughly 91% are singletons and the top ten take 7.5% to 9%. Sequenced here: peripheral blood, sampled 28 days after the second AZD1222 dose. Receptors originate from an adult who received the AZD1222 COVID-19 vaccine.

J is TRBJ2-2 and V is TRBV6-5; 7 bases align to TRBD1. The CDR3 has 14 residues. Per the germline V gene, CDR1 is MNHEY and CDR2 is SVGAGI. J gave up 1 base and V 8 bases, and 4 bases lay outside the gene matches. For the CDR3, the DNA is TGTGCCAGCGTCCGGACAGGGAACACCGGGGAGCTGTTTTTT. Protein product: CASVRTGNTGELFF.

J is TRBJ2-1 and V is TRBV11-2, with D unresolved. V dropped 8 bases and J dropped 5 bases, with 16 bases sitting between them. Germline V gives CDR1 SGHAT, CDR2 FQNNGV. This CDR3 comprises 14 residues. CDR3 sequence (DNA): TGTGCCAGCGGATATTACAAGGCTGACAATGAGCAGTTCTTC. Protein sequence: CASGYYKADNEQFF.

The chain employs TRBV5-8 and TRBJ2-7; possible D gene TRBD1, 5 bases. The V end was cut by 6 bases, the J end by 2 bases, with 9 bases between. The CDR3 is made up of 12 amino acids. Germline V gene lookup returns CDR1 SGHTS and CDR2 YDEGEE. CDR3 DNA sequence: TGTGCCAGCACGAGACAGACCTACGAGCAGTACTTC. It encodes CASTRQTYEQYF.

This CDR3 reads CASRVPQETQYF. CDR3 sequence (DNA): TGTGCCAGCAGGGTACCCCAAGAGACCCAGTACTTC. The rearrangement joins TRBV19 to TRBJ2-5; weak D call: TRBD1 (5 bases). Germline V gene sequence: CDR1 LNHDA, CDR2 SQIVND (reference sequence). V was pared by 9 bases and J by 1 base, with 9 bases between. The CDR3 runs 12 residues.

V is TRBV3-1 (or the pseudogene TRBV3-2) and J is TRBJ2-3; D is uncertain. This CDR3 region has 12 residues. The germline gives CDR1 LGHDT, CDR2 YNNKEL (reference sequence). V dropped 4 bases and J dropped 0 bases, with 2 bases sitting between them. Written as DNA, the CDR3 is TGTGCCAGCAGCCGAAGCACAGATACGCAGTATTTT. Translating it yields CASSRSTDTQYF.

The rearrangement links TRBV19 to TRBJ1-5; 9 nucleotides align to TRBD1. V was pared by 7 bases and J by 6 bases, with 10 bases of the junction left unmatched. The germline gives CDR1 LNHDA, CDR2 SQIVND (reference sequence). The CDR3 is made up of 15 amino acids. The CDR3 DNA sequence: TGTGCCAGTACCACGGACAGGGGAGGAGTTCAGCCCCAGCATTTT. Its protein product is CASTTDRGGVQPQHF. Variable domain in full (rest from reference TRBV19 and TRBJ1-5): DGGITQSPKYLFRKEGQNVTLSCEQNLNHDAMYWYRQDPGQGLRLIYYSQIVNDFQKGDIAEGYSVSREKKESFPLTVTSAQKNPTAFYLCASTTDRGGVQPQHFGDGTRLSIL.

The chain carries TRBV4-3 and TRBJ2-7; D might be TRBD1 (6 bases). This CDR3 is built from 16 residues. Per germline, CDR1 LGHNA and CDR2 YSLEER. V lost 0 bases to trimming and J lost 3 bases, with 15 bases between them. CDR3 nucleotide sequence: TGCGCCAGCAGCCAAGAAGCAGGGGAAATCTTCTACGAGCAGTACTTC. Residues: CASSQEAGEIFYEQYF.

The gene calls are TRBV19 and TRBJ1-3; D gene ambiguous. Germline V CDR1 and CDR2: LNHDA, SQIVND (reference sequence). The CDR3 is 12 residues long. The germline V and J ends were trimmed by 11 bases and 2 bases, with 10 bases remaining between them. The chain's CDR3 is CAAREAGNTIYF. DNA for the CDR3: TGTGCCGCTAGGGAAGCTGGAAACACCATATATTTT.

The V gene is TRBV5-8, the J gene TRBJ1-5; unclear D gene. Germline CDR1 and CDR2: SGHTS and YDEGEE. V shed 7 bases and J shed 7 bases, with 21 bases lying between them. CDR3 length: 15 amino acids. CDR3 region: CASSVGSGVPQPQHF. The CDR3 DNA follows: TGTGCCAGCTCAGTAGGCAGTGGTGTTCCCCAGCCCCAGCATTTT.

V and J are TRBV2 and TRBJ1-1; D possibly corresponds to TRBD1 (6 bases). Germline V gene data show CDR1 as SNHLY and CDR2 as FYNNEI. The CDR3 is 12 amino acids. V was trimmed by 7 bases and J by 5 bases, leaving 11 bases between them. The CDR3 nucleotides are TGTGCCAGCATGGCAGGGGAAACTGAAGCTTTCTTT. It specifies CASMAGETEAFF.

The rearrangement links TRBV11-3 to TRBJ1-1; D ambiguous. Germline V gives CDR1 SGHNT, CDR2 YENEEA. CDR3 length equals 14 residues. Trimming took off 0 bases at V and 5 bases at J, with 10 bases between the two ends. The CDR3 loop reads CASSLDPGGTEAFF. As DNA, the CDR3 is TGTGCCAGCAGCTTAGACCCGGGTGGGACTGAAGCTTTCTTT.

This clone has only a few counts. The rearrangement joins TRBV5-6 to TRBJ1-1, with no clear D. From germline, CDR1 is SGHDT and CDR2 YYEEEE. The CDR3 has 12 residues. V lost 5 bases, J lost 1 base, and 6 bases lay in between. The CDR3 DNA reads TGTGCCAGCAGGGCAGGGAACACTGAAGCTTTCTTT. Translation: CASRAGNTEAFF.

The V call is TRBV12-5, the J call TRBJ1-1, with D uncertain. Trimming shortened V by 1 base and J by 1 base, and 7 bases separated the two germline ends. This CDR3 contains 14 residues. In germline, CDR1 is LGHNT, CDR2 FRNRAP. In nucleotides, the CDR3 is TGTGCTAGTGGTTTGGGGTACGCGAACACTGAAGCTTTCTTT. Amino acids: CASGLGYANTEAFF.

The chain recombines TRBV28 with TRBJ1-2; 10 bases align to TRBD1. Germline V lookup: CDR1 MDHEN, CDR2 SYDVKM. J gave up 9 bases and V 10 bases, and 5 bases lay outside the gene matches. There are 11 residues in the CDR3. This CDR3 reads CAITGQGRYTF. The CDR3 DNA reads as TGTGCCATTACGGGACAGGGGCGCTACACCTTC.

The chain carries TRBV5-6 and TRBJ2-1; D is possibly TRBD1 (5 bases). V shed 2 bases and J shed 7 bases, with 13 bases lying between them. The V gene's germline CDR1 is SGHDT and CDR2 YYEEEE. CDR3 length: 14 residues. The CDR3 loop reads CASSFTTVSNEQFF. DNA of the CDR3: TGTGCCAGCAGCTTTACGACAGTGTCTAATGAGCAGTTCTTC.

This clone was seen a handful of times. The V call is TRBV6-4, the J call TRBJ2-7; D not certain. The CDR3 length is 14 residues. Trimming left V 8 bases short and J 3 bases short, with 17 bases between. Germline CDR1 and CDR2: MRHNA and SNTAGT. CDR3 bases: TGTGCCAGCGAGAAATTTTCGGAATTCTACGAGCAGTACTTC. This translates into CASEKFSEFYEQYF.

V is TRBV7-8 and J is TRBJ1-4; 8 bases line up with TRBD1. Germline loops: CDR1 SGHVS, CDR2 FQNEAQ. V trimming: 3 bases; J trimming: 7 bases; junction bases outside the gene matches: 7. The CDR3 loop spans 15 amino acids. CDR3 coding DNA: TGTGCCAGCAGCTTGGACAGGGCGGGTTTTGAAAAACTGTTTTTT. It is translated as CASSLDRAGFEKLFF. The full variable domain, its missing parts supplied by reference TRBV7-8 and TRBJ1-4, is GAGVSQSPRYKVAKRGQDVALRCDPISGHVSLFWYQQALGQGPEFLTYFQNEAQLDKSGLPSDRFFAERPEGSVSTLKIQRTQQEDSAVYLCASSLDRAGFEKLFFGSGTQLSVL.

The table lists this clone with a count of one. This chain joins TRBV7-2 and TRBJ1-1; D uncertain. V was pared by 3 bases and J by 1 base, with 6 bases between. Germline CDR1 and CDR2: SGHTA and FQGNSA. CDR3 length equals 13 residues. CDR3 coding DNA: TGTGCCAGCAGCTTCGTAGAGAACACTGAAGCTTTCTTT. It codes for CASSFVENTEAFF.

J is TRBJ1-2 and V is TRBV9, with TRBD1 as a possible D gene (5 bases). The V gene's germline CDR1 is SGDLS and CDR2 YYNGEE. Trimming pared 1 base from V and 3 bases from J, leaving 13 bases between. The CDR3 contains 15 residues. The CDR3 DNA reads TGTGCCAGCAGCGTAATAGGGGATTCGGACTATGGCTACACCTTC. It encodes CASSVIGDSDYGYTF.

This clone occurred a few times. The chain has TRBV2 and TRBJ1-2; D is possibly TRBD1 (5 bases). V shed 11 bases and J shed 1 base, with 11 bases lying between them. Germline V gene sequence: CDR1 SNHLY, CDR2 FYNNEI. The CDR3 has 12 residues. The CDR3 DNA reads TGTGCCGGCCGCGGGGGTAACTATGGCTACACCTTC. Its translation: CAGRGGNYGYTF. The full variable domain, in which reference TRBV2 and TRBJ1-2 provide the parts outside the CDR3, is EPEVTQTPSHQVTQMGQEVILRCVPISNHLYFYWYRQILGQKVEFLVSFYNNEISEKSEIFDDQFSVERPDGSNFTLKIRSTKLEDSAMYFCAGRGGNYGYTFGSGTRLTVV.

This clone was observed a single time. The V and J genes are TRBV7-9 and TRBJ1-2; D is perhaps TRBD1 (6 bases). Trimming left V 8 bases short and J 8 bases short, with 21 bases between. Germline CDR1 SEHNR, CDR2 FQNEAQ (reference sequence). This CDR3 is 14 amino acids long. The CDR3 DNA reads as TGTGCCAGCGGCCGACAGGCGACGTTCGGGGGCTACACCTTC. Amino acids: CASGRQATFGGYTF. Full variable domain (outside the CDR3, taken from reference TRBV7-9 and TRBJ1-2): DTGVSQNPRHKITKRGQNVTFRCDPISEHNRLYWYRQTLGQGPEFLTYFQNEAQLEKSRLLSDRFSAERPKGSFSTLEIQRTEQGDSAMYLCASGRQATFGGYTFGSGTRLTVV.

The chain combines TRBV25-1 with TRBJ1-2; TRBD1 might be the D (6 bases). V lost 3 bases to trimming and J lost 4 bases, with 9 bases between them. Germline V gene sequence: CDR1 MGHDK, CDR2 SYGVNS. This CDR3 is 13 amino acids long. The CDR3 spells CASSEPGAYGYTF. CDR3 DNA: TGTGCCAGCAGTGAGCCGGGGGCCTATGGCTACACCTTC.

The rearrangement joins TRBV3-1 (or the pseudogene TRBV3-2) to TRBJ2-3; 11 bases match TRBD2. J lost 0 bases, V lost 3 bases, and 11 bases had no gene match. CDR3 size: 19 residues. CDR1 is LGHDT and CDR2 is YNNKEL in the germline V gene (reference sequence). The CDR3 protein is CASSQYRASGGKSTDTQYF. CDR3 DNA sequence: TGTGCCAGCAGCCAGTACCGGGCTAGCGGGGGGAAAAGCACAGATACGCAGTATTTT.

This clone was observed a single time. The chain employs TRBV19 and TRBJ2-5, with no clear D. The CDR3 spans 11 residues. Looked up from germline, CDR1 is LNHDA and CDR2 is SQIVND (reference sequence). V shed 7 bases and J shed 4 bases, with 7 bases lying between them. The CDR3 loop reads CASKHRETQYF. In nucleotides, the CDR3 is TGTGCCAGTAAGCACAGAGAGACCCAGTACTTC.